A selection of T cell receptor beta chains follows, all from one sample in a study of persistence of HIV-infected CD4 T cells. These receptors have no identified antigens. The protocol was immunoSEQ multiplex PCR, while the TCRdb copy is restricted to in-frame clones and leaves out a portion. The sample holds 37,000 or so clones; more than 70% are singletons and the top ten take 1.5% to 2%. The sample in question was CD4+ T cells sorted from PBMCs after roughly 18-hour stimulation, obtained from a patient who received antiretroviral therapy. These receptors all come from an adult man with HIV who was CMV-seropositive. Both conserved end residues are part of each CDR3. Fields, in order: CDR3 length, J gene, V gene, clone size, D gene, CDR3 DNA, CDR3 protein. D genes are given only for firm matches. Clone size is not always given. Where it is, it says once, few, many or a class for expanded clones.

len: 11
j_gene: TRBJ2-7
v_gene: TRBV20-1
abundance: .
d_gene: .
CDR3nt: TGCAGTGGTGGGGACTCCTACGAGCAGTACTTC
CDR3aa: CSGGDSYEQYF

len: 15
j_gene: TRBJ1-1
v_gene: TRBV10-2
abundance: .
d_gene: .
CDR3nt: TGCGCCAGCAGTGATCGGGGGGTATCGGACACTGAAGCTTTCTTT
CDR3aa: CASSDRGVSDTEAFF

len: 14
j_gene: TRBJ1-2
v_gene: TRBV9
abundance: .
d_gene: TRBD1
CDR3nt: TGTGCCAGCAGCGCCGGACAGGGAAACTATGGCTACACCTTC
CDR3aa: CASSAGQGNYGYTF

len: 15
j_gene: TRBJ2-7
v_gene: TRBV4-2
abundance: .
d_gene: TRBD1
CDR3nt: TGTGCCAGCAGCCAAGGGGATGGACAGGGGGTCGAGCAGTACTTC
CDR3aa: CASSQGDGQGVEQYF

len: 15
j_gene: TRBJ2-3
v_gene: TRBV27
abundance: .
d_gene: .
CDR3nt: TGTGCCAGCGGCCGGGGGCCGGCTAGCACAGATACGCAGTATTTT
CDR3aa: CASGRGPASTDTQYF

len: 16
j_gene: TRBJ1-1
v_gene: TRBV18
abundance: .
d_gene: .
CDR3nt: TGTGCCAGCTCACCACTCGCTCCACGCGGAGGCACTGAAGCTTTCTTT
CDR3aa: CASSPLAPRGGTEAFF

len: 15
j_gene: TRBJ1-5
v_gene: TRBV27
abundance: few
d_gene: .
CDR3nt: TGTGCCAGCAGTTTAGGCACTGATGGCAATCAGCCCCAGCATTTT
CDR3aa: CASSLGTDGNQPQHF

len: 15
j_gene: TRBJ2-7
v_gene: TRBV5-1
abundance: few
d_gene: TRBD2
CDR3nt: TGCGCCAGCAGCGCGGGAGGAGGGAGAGCCTACGAGCAGTACTTC
CDR3aa: CASSAGGGRAYEQYF

len: 13
j_gene: TRBJ1-1
v_gene: TRBV5-5
abundance: .
d_gene: .
CDR3nt: TGTGCCAGCAGCCAATCCGGGAGCACTGAAGCTTTCTTT
CDR3aa: CASSQSGSTEAFF

len: 13
j_gene: TRBJ1-5
v_gene: TRBV28
abundance: few
d_gene: .
CDR3nt: TGTGCCAGCAGTTTATCGGGTAGGAAGCCCCAGCATTTT
CDR3aa: CASSLSGRKPQHF

len: 15
j_gene: TRBJ2-2
v_gene: TRBV7-3
abundance: few
d_gene: .
CDR3nt: TGTGCCAGCAGCTTAAACCAGGGCCCCACCGGGGAGCTGTTTTTT
CDR3aa: CASSLNQGPTGELFF

len: 17
j_gene: TRBJ2-3
v_gene: TRBV5-5
abundance: .
d_gene: TRBD2
CDR3nt: TGTGCCAGCAGCTCCGGGTTACTAGCGGGGCCCACAGATACGCAGTATTTT
CDR3aa: CASSSGLLAGPTDTQYF

len: 17
j_gene: TRBJ1-5
v_gene: TRBV21-1
abundance: .
d_gene: .
CDR3nt: TGTGCCAGCAGCAGATTCGACAGGGAAAGGAGCAATCAGCCCCAGCATTTT
CDR3aa: CASSRFDRERSNQPQHF

len: 14
j_gene: TRBJ2-4
v_gene: TRBV7-9
abundance: .
d_gene: .
CDR3nt: TGTGCCTCCGCCCGTCGTCTAGCCAAAAACATTCAGTACTTC
CDR3aa: CASARRLAKNIQYF

len: 14
j_gene: TRBJ2-1
v_gene: TRBV11-3
abundance: .
d_gene: .
CDR3nt: TGTGCCAGCAGCCTTGGAAGCTCCTACAATGAGCAGTTCTTC
CDR3aa: CASSLGSSYNEQFF

len: 14
j_gene: TRBJ1-1
v_gene: TRBV19
abundance: .
d_gene: .
CDR3nt: TGTGCCAGTAGCACCTATAGGGGGGGCACTGAAGCTTTCTTT
CDR3aa: CASSTYRGGTEAFF

len: 14
j_gene: TRBJ2-5
v_gene: TRBV5-1
abundance: .
d_gene: .
CDR3nt: TGCGCCAGCAGCGTGAGGGGGAACCAAGAGACCCAGTACTTC
CDR3aa: CASSVRGNQETQYF

len: 11
j_gene: TRBJ1-2
v_gene: TRBV24-1
abundance: once
d_gene: .
CDR3nt: TGTGCCACCGGCCCCGATCATGGCTACACCTTC
CDR3aa: CATGPDHGYTF

len: 14
j_gene: TRBJ2-7
v_gene: TRBV24-1
abundance: .
d_gene: .
CDR3nt: TGTGCCACCAGTCCAGGGTACTCCACCTACGAGCAGTACTTC
CDR3aa: CATSPGYSTYEQYF

len: 14
j_gene: TRBJ1-2
v_gene: TRBV9
abundance: .
d_gene: .
CDR3nt: TGTGCCAGCAGCGTAGGTGGGGAAAACTATGGCTACACCTTC
CDR3aa: CASSVGGENYGYTF

len: 16
j_gene: TRBJ1-3
v_gene: TRBV7-9
abundance: .
d_gene: TRBD1
CDR3nt: TGTGCCAGCAGCTTAGCGGGACAGATCTCTGGAAACACCATATATTTT
CDR3aa: CASSLAGQISGNTIYF

len: 14
j_gene: TRBJ2-7
v_gene: TRBV28
abundance: .
d_gene: .
CDR3nt: TGTGCCAGCACCGGACAGGGACTAAAATACGAGCAGTACTTC
CDR3aa: CASTGQGLKYEQYF

len: 13
j_gene: TRBJ1-6
v_gene: TRBV7-9
abundance: .
d_gene: .
CDR3nt: TGTGCCAGCAGCACCTCAGGGAATTCACCCCTCCACTTT
CDR3aa: CASSTSGNSPLHF

len: 15
j_gene: TRBJ1-5
v_gene: TRBV9
abundance: .
d_gene: TRBD1
CDR3nt: TGTGCCAGCAGCGAACAGGGGGCGCTTGGACAGCCCCAGCATTTT
CDR3aa: CASSEQGALGQPQHF

len: 15
j_gene: TRBJ2-7
v_gene: TRBV28
abundance: .
d_gene: .
CDR3nt: TGTGCCAGCACCCATCGGGACGTTAGCTCCTACGAGCAGTACTTC
CDR3aa: CASTHRDVSSYEQYF

len: 16
j_gene: TRBJ2-3
v_gene: TRBV11-2
abundance: .
d_gene: .
CDR3nt: TGTGCCAGCAGCTTAATGGGGGGGGCGGGCACAGATACGCAGTATTTT
CDR3aa: CASSLMGGAGTDTQYF

len: 15
j_gene: TRBJ2-3
v_gene: TRBV7-8
abundance: .
d_gene: TRBD2
CDR3nt: TGTGCCAGCAGCTTAGGTGGGGGGGGCACAGATACGCAGTATTTT
CDR3aa: CASSLGGGGTDTQYF

len: 14
j_gene: TRBJ2-1
v_gene: TRBV6-5
abundance: few
d_gene: .
CDR3nt: TGTGCCAGCACCAAGGCCCTCCGGCAGGATGAGCAGTTCTTC
CDR3aa: CASTKALRQDEQFF

len: 13
j_gene: TRBJ1-6
v_gene: TRBV27
abundance: .
d_gene: .
CDR3nt: TGTGCCAGCAAAAAGGTAGACAATTCACCCCTCCACTTT
CDR3aa: CASKKVDNSPLHF

len: 22
j_gene: TRBJ2-1
v_gene: TRBV12-5
abundance: .
d_gene: TRBD2
CDR3nt: TGTGCTAGTGGTTTGGTACTAGCGGGGGTCTCCTTTTTTGACCTCTCTAACAATGAGCAGTTCTTC
CDR3aa: CASGLVLAGVSFFDLSNNEQFF

len: 14
j_gene: TRBJ1-2
v_gene: TRBV19
abundance: once
d_gene: .
CDR3nt: TGTGCCAGTAGCTCCATGGGTTCGAACTATGGCTACACCTTC
CDR3aa: CASSSMGSNYGYTF

len: 15
j_gene: TRBJ1-5
v_gene: TRBV2
abundance: .
d_gene: TRBD1
CDR3nt: TGTGCCAGCAGTCTTGAGGGGGCAAGCAATCAGCCCCAGCATTTT
CDR3aa: CASSLEGASNQPQHF

len: 15
j_gene: TRBJ2-2
v_gene: TRBV5-1
abundance: .
d_gene: TRBD1
CDR3nt: TGCGCCAGCAGCCTCGGACAGGGGGACACCGGGGAGCTGTTTTTT
CDR3aa: CASSLGQGDTGELFF

len: 13
j_gene: TRBJ1-2
v_gene: TRBV5-1
abundance: .
d_gene: .
CDR3nt: TGCGCCAGCAGCCGGACGGGTAACTATGGCTACACCTTC
CDR3aa: CASSRTGNYGYTF

len: 14
j_gene: TRBJ1-1
v_gene: TRBV9
abundance: .
d_gene: TRBD1
CDR3nt: TGTGCCAGCAGCGCCCTGACAGGGCGGGCTGAAGCTTTCTTT
CDR3aa: CASSALTGRAEAFF

len: 14
j_gene: TRBJ2-3
v_gene: TRBV10-3
abundance: once
d_gene: TRBD1
CDR3nt: TGTGCCATCTCGGGACAGGGGGGAGTAGGTACGCAGTATTTT
CDR3aa: CAISGQGGVGTQYF

len: 16
j_gene: TRBJ1-2
v_gene: TRBV7-2
abundance: .
d_gene: .
CDR3nt: TGTGCCAGCAGCTCCTCCTCCGGGGTCATTGGCTATGGCTACACCTTC
CDR3aa: CASSSSSGVIGYGYTF

len: 16
j_gene: TRBJ2-7
v_gene: TRBV12-5
abundance: few
d_gene: TRBD1
CDR3nt: TGTGCTAGTGGTTTGGTAATCGGACAGGGGATGGACGAGCAGTACTTC
CDR3aa: CASGLVIGQGMDEQYF

len: 14
j_gene: TRBJ1-3
v_gene: TRBV12-5
abundance: .
d_gene: TRBD1
CDR3nt: TGTGCTAGTGGTTTTGAGAACAGGGGAGACACCATATATTTT
CDR3aa: CASGFENRGDTIYF

len: 14
j_gene: TRBJ1-5
v_gene: TRBV6-2/TRBV6-3
abundance: .
d_gene: .
CDR3nt: TGTGCCAGCAGTTACGACAGCAGCAATCAGCCCCAGCATTTT
CDR3aa: CASSYDSSNQPQHF

len: 14
j_gene: TRBJ2-2
v_gene: TRBV5-4
abundance: .
d_gene: .
CDR3nt: TGTGCCAGCAGCTCCACTTCGAACACCGGGGAGCTGTTTTTT
CDR3aa: CASSSTSNTGELFF

len: 13
j_gene: TRBJ2-3
v_gene: TRBV5-1
abundance: .
d_gene: .
CDR3nt: TGCGCCAGCAGCTTGCAGCATCGGGATACGCAGTATTTT
CDR3aa: CASSLQHRDTQYF

len: 13
j_gene: TRBJ1-1
v_gene: TRBV6-5
abundance: .
d_gene: .
CDR3nt: TGTGCCAGCAGTTACTCAGGCGTCACTGAAGCTTTCTTT
CDR3aa: CASSYSGVTEAFF

len: 14
j_gene: TRBJ2-5
v_gene: TRBV6-5
abundance: few
d_gene: .
CDR3nt: TGTGCCAGCACCGATTCAGGGTGGGAAGAGACCCAGTACTTC
CDR3aa: CASTDSGWEETQYF

len: 13
j_gene: TRBJ1-3
v_gene: TRBV3-1/TRBV3-2
abundance: .
d_gene: .
CDR3nt: TGTGCCAGCACCAGAAACAGAGAAAACACCATATATTTT
CDR3aa: CASTRNRENTIYF